These T cell receptor beta chains were read from a single sample in a study of CD8 T cells in Susac syndrome. TCRdb analysed the immunoSEQ multiplex PCR reads with MiXCR anew, one entry per CDR3 protein. The table lists about 76,000 distinct CDR3 sequences, 90% to 95% of them singletons, with roughly 0.45% in the top ten. Sequences were obtained from CD8+ T cells from PBMCs. These receptors came from a human donor with Susac syndrome. Both conserved end residues are part of each CDR3. The D gene is left open where the match is weak. Rows may omit the clone size; those that give it use once, few, many or a size class.

TRBJ2-7 | . | TRBV29-1 | . | TGCAGCGTTGTTCGGGACACAACCTACGAGCAGTACTTC | CSVVRDTTYEQYF
TRBJ1-6 | . | TRBV7-2 | . | TGTGCCAGCAGCTTTAGGGTAAATTCACCCCTCCACTTT | CASSFRVNSPLHF
TRBJ1-6 | . | TRBV27 | once | TGTGCCAGCAGCGAGACGGGGGGCTATTCACCCCTCCACTTT | CASSETGGYSPLHF
TRBJ2-4 | TRBD1 | TRBV19 | . | TGTGCCAGTAGTTACAGGGGAACCAAAAACATTCAGTACTTC | CASSYRGTKNIQYF
TRBJ2-5 | TRBD2 | TRBV7-3 | . | TGTGCCAGCAGCTCGGGACTAGCGGGGGGGCAAGAGACCCAGTACTTC | CASSSGLAGGQETQYF
TRBJ2-1 | TRBD1 | TRBV19 | . | TGTGCCGTTGGGACAGGGGCCTACAATGAGCAGTTCTTC | CAVGTGAYNEQFF
TRBJ1-1 | . | TRBV19 | . | TGTGCCAGTAGTATCATAGGGAACACTGAAGCTTTCTTT | CASSIIGNTEAFF
TRBJ2-7 | TRBD2 | TRBV6-1 | . | TGTGCCAGCAGCGACGGACTAGCGGGGGTGCTGTCCTACGAGCAGTACTTC | CASSDGLAGVLSYEQYF
TRBJ1-2 | . | TRBV9 | . | TGTGCCAGCAAAAAAGGGGATGGCTACACCTTC | CASKKGDGYTF
TRBJ1-4 | . | TRBV7-8 | . | TGTGCCAGCAGCTTACGCGCGACACGGACTAATGAAAAACTGTTTTTT | CASSLRATRTNEKLFF
TRBJ2-7 | TRBD2 | TRBV3-1 | . | TGTGCCAGCTCCCTGGGGACTGGGGGGGGCGAGCAGTACTTC | CASSLGTGGGEQYF
TRBJ2-3 | TRBD2 | TRBV7-2 | . | TGTGCCAGCAGCTTAGGCCCGGGCGGGGGAGATACGCAGTATTTT | CASSLGPGGGDTQYF
TRBJ2-1 | TRBD2 | TRBV9 | . | TGTGCCAGCAGCGTGCTAGCGGGAGGCTACAATGAGCAGTTCTTC | CASSVLAGGYNEQFF
TRBJ1-5 | . | TRBV2 | . | TGTGCCAGCAATGGGGGGGCTGGCAATCAGCCCCAGCATTTT | CASNGGAGNQPQHF
TRBJ1-2 | . | TRBV6-2/TRBV6-3 | . | TGTGCCAGCAGTTCCCCAGGATTACGTGGCTACACCTTC | CASSSPGLRGYTF
TRBJ2-7 | TRBD1 | TRBV10-3 | . | TGTGCCATCAGTGAGGGGGACAGCTCCTACGAGCAGTACTTC | CAISEGDSSYEQYF
TRBJ2-2 | TRBD2 | TRBV11-2 | . | TGTGCCAGCAGGACATTAGCGGGGGGAACCGGGGAGCTGTTTTTT | CASRTLAGGTGELFF
TRBJ2-1 | . | TRBV29-1 | . | TGCAGCGTTGAAGATCTTTCGGGGCGGGGCTCCTACAATGAGCAGTTCTTC | CSVEDLSGRGSYNEQFF
TRBJ1-2 | TRBD1 | TRBV11-2 | . | TGTGCCAGCAGCTTGTGGGACAGAGAAGCCTATGGCTACACCTTC | CASSLWDREAYGYTF
TRBJ2-3 | . | TRBV7-7 | . | TGTGCCAGCAGCCCAGATCGGGGGGATACGCAGTATTTT | CASSPDRGDTQYF
TRBJ2-1 | . | TRBV7-3 | . | TGTGCCAGCAGCTCGGACACAAACAATGAGCAGTTCTTC | CASSSDTNNEQFF
TRBJ2-2 | . | TRBV7-2 | . | TGTGCCAGTACTACAGGGTTCGGCACCGGGGAGCTGTTTTTT | CASTTGFGTGELFF
TRBJ2-1 | . | TRBV19 | . | TGTGCCAGTAGTATCCGGACAGACCGATACAATGAGCAGTTCTTC | CASSIRTDRYNEQFF
TRBJ2-3 | . | TRBV9 | . | TGTGCCAGCAGCGTAGACGTGGGCGAGACAGATACGCAGTATTTT | CASSVDVGETDTQYF
TRBJ2-3 | TRBD2 | TRBV20-1 | once | TGCAGTGCTAGTGGTAGCGGGAGCGGAGATACGCAGTATTTT | CSASGSGSGDTQYF
TRBJ2-2 | TRBD1 | TRBV24-1 | . | TGTGCCACCAGTGATTTGCGAACAGGGGACACCGGGGAGCTGTTTTTT | CATSDLRTGDTGELFF
TRBJ1-2 | TRBD1 | TRBV20-1 | . | TGCAGTGCCCTACAGGGGATCTATGGCTACACCTTC | CSALQGIYGYTF
TRBJ2-3 | . | TRBV30 | . | TGTGCCTGGAGCTTTGGGCTCCAGGGGATTGGTGTTACGCAGTATTTT | CAWSFGLQGIGVTQYF
TRBJ2-2 | TRBD1 | TRBV5-1 | once | TGCGCCAGCAGCCTACCGGGACAGGCCAACACCGGGGAGCTGTTTTTT | CASSLPGQANTGELFF
TRBJ2-5 | . | TRBV20-1 | . | TGCAGTGCTCGCACGGGACGCAGTGCAGAGACCCAGTACTTC | CSARTGRSAETQYF
TRBJ1-6 | . | TRBV19 | . | TGTGCCAGTAGGAAGCAGGGGAGTGGTTCACCCCTCCACTTT | CASRKQGSGSPLHF
TRBJ2-7 | TRBD2 | TRBV5-1 | once | TGCGCCAGCAGCTTGTCTAGCGGGAGTCTAGGCGAGCAGTACTTC | CASSLSSGSLGEQYF
TRBJ1-1 | . | TRBV12-3/TRBV12-4 | . | TGTGCCAGCAGCCCAGCGGAGAACACTGAAGCTTTCTTT | CASSPAENTEAFF
TRBJ1-4 | . | TRBV7-8 | . | TGTGCCAGCAGCCGACTTTGGGAGGGGGAAAAACTGTTTTTT | CASSRLWEGEKLFF
TRBJ1-5 | TRBD1 | TRBV19 | . | TGTGCCAGTAGTACCCGACAGGGGGCACAGCCCCAGCATTTT | CASSTRQGAQPQHF
TRBJ2-7 | . | TRBV28 | . | TGTGCCAGCACCCCAAGGGTTCCTGGTGTGTACGAGCAGTACTTC | CASTPRVPGVYEQYF
TRBJ2-3 | . | TRBV12-3/TRBV12-4 | . | TGTGCCAGCAGTTTGAAGTTGGGGGATACGCAGTATTTT | CASSLKLGDTQYF
TRBJ2-1 | . | TRBV5-4 | few | TGTGCCAGCAGCTTGGGCTCGGGCAATGAGCAGTTCTTC | CASSLGSGNEQFF
TRBJ1-6 | . | TRBV12-3/TRBV12-4 | . | TGTGCCAGCAGACAGGGCTCAGAGAATTCACCCCTCCACTTT | CASRQGSENSPLHF
TRBJ1-5 | . | TRBV20-1 | . | TGCAGTGCTGGACAGCCCCAGCATTTT | CSAGQPQHF
TRBJ1-5 | TRBD1 | TRBV23-1 | . | TGCGCCAGCAGTCAACGGACAGGGGCTCGTGGCGGGGATCAGCCCCAGCATTTT | CASSQRTGARGGDQPQHF
TRBJ1-1 | . | TRBV20-1 | . | TGCAGTGCCCGCGTAGGAACTGAAGCTTTCTTT | CSARVGTEAFF
TRBJ1-2 | TRBD1 | TRBV19 | . | TGTGCCAGCGTAACAGGGGTAGGTGGCTACACCTTC | CASVTGVGGYTF
TRBJ2-1 | . | TRBV7-6 | . | TGTGCCAGCAGCTTAGATGGTAGAGCGAGCTCCTACAATGAGCAGTTCTTC | CASSLDGRASSYNEQFF
TRBJ1-1 | . | TRBV10-3 | once | TGTGCCATCAGTGATTCGAACACTGAAGCTTTCTTT | CAISDSNTEAFF
TRBJ2-1 | TRBD2 | TRBV4-3 | . | TGCGCCAGCAGCCCTTCCGGTGTAGCGGGACTTAATGAGCAGTTCTTC | CASSPSGVAGLNEQFF
TRBJ2-1 | TRBD1 | TRBV2 | . | TGTGCCAGCAGTACGCCAGGGGGACGAGATGAGCAGTTCTTC | CASSTPGGRDEQFF
TRBJ2-1 | . | TRBV28 | . | TGTGCCAGCAGGCGACAGACTTCCTACAATGAGCAGTTCTTC | CASRRQTSYNEQFF
TRBJ1-1 | . | TRBV19 | once | TGTGCCAGTAGTATGGGAGCGAACACTGAAGCTTTCTTT | CASSMGANTEAFF
TRBJ2-1 | . | TRBV4-1 | . | TGCGCCAGCAGCCATCACAGGTTTGGAAATGAGCAGTTCTTC | CASSHHRFGNEQFF
TRBJ1-1 | . | TRBV5-1 | . | TGCGCCAGCAGCTTGGGCCAAGCCACTGAAGCTTTCTTT | CASSLGQATEAFF
TRBJ1-4 | TRBD1 | TRBV2 | . | TGTGCCAGCAGCCGGGACAGTGCTAATGAAAAACTGTTTTTT | CASSRDSANEKLFF
TRBJ2-1 | TRBD2 | TRBV20-1 | . | TGCAGTGCTTCCGAACTAGCGACTACCTACAATGAGCAGTTCTTC | CSASELATTYNEQFF
TRBJ1-1 | . | TRBV10-1 | . | TGCGCCAGCAGTGAGTCTCCCCCGAACACTGAAGCTTTCTTT | CASSESPPNTEAFF
TRBJ2-3 | . | TRBV12-5 | . | TGTGCTAGTGGCCTGATAGGACAAGATACGCAGTATTTT | CASGLIGQDTQYF